The subject of this entry is one TCR beta chain. Its cognate antigen is unknown. Germline values: CDR1 SQVTM, CDR2 ANQGSEA. This CDR3 comprises 13 residues. Trimming shortened V by 3 bases and J by 1 base, and 9 bases separated the two germline ends. The record originates from a study of T cell responses to AZD1222 COVID-19 vaccine. Findings and limits, study-wide: A mostly white British donor set with more females was recruited, and clonal diversity was possibly underestimated. Sampled repertoires all dated from after the peak T cell response. Reportedly, nearly half the spike-specific TCRs target unmutated variant regions.

The protocol was immunoSEQ multiplex PCR, while the TCRdb copy is restricted to in-frame clones and leaves out a portion. Of about 96,000 clones listed, 70% to 90% are singletons. Sequences were derived from peripheral blood, sampled on day 0 of AZD1222 vaccination. The sequence derives from an adult in good health. V and J are TRBV29-1 and TRBJ1-1, with a weak D call TRBD1 (5 bases). CDR3 region: CSVDFGGNTEAFF. DNA of the CDR3: TGCAGCGTTGATTTCGGGGGGAACACTGAAGCTTTCTTT.